Listed below are T cell receptor beta chains from one sample, sequenced in a study of cytomegalovirus exposure and HLA in healthy donors. TCRdb's table, derived via immunoSEQ multiplex PCR, lists solely in-frame clones and lacks some. The sample lists 150,000 to 200,000 clones, 91% occurring once. Specimen: PBMCs. Source of these receptors: a woman aged 18-29 years in good health and CMV-seropositive. The CDR3 runs from the conserved cysteine through the conserved F or W. The D gene is left open where the match is weak. Expanded clones get a size class; other rows say once, few or many, or leave the size out.

>NA|NA|TRBV29-1|TRBJ2-7
TGCAGCGTTGAAGTATCGGTCGCGAGCTCCTACGAGCAGTACTTC
CSVEVSVASSYEQYF
>TRBD1|once|TRBV6-1|TRBJ2-2
TGTGCCAGCAATGGACAGGGGGCCCGGGAGCTGTTTTTT
CASNGQGARELFF
>NA|few|TRBV6-4|TRBJ1-4
TGTGCCAGCGCCCAGCAGGCTAATGAAAAACTGTTTTTT
CASAQQANEKLFF
>TRBD2|NA|TRBV7-2|TRBJ2-7
TGTGCCAGCAGCTCAATAGCGGGGGGTAGCTACGAGCAGTACTTC
CASSSIAGGSYEQYF
>TRBD1|few|TRBV19|TRBJ2-3
TGTGCCAGTCCGGGACAGGGGATCACAGATACGCAGTATTTT
CASPGQGITDTQYF
>NA|NA|TRBV14|TRBJ2-7
TGTGCCAGCAGCCCCTCCCATGGCAGGGCGTGGTACGAGCAGTACTTC
CASSPSHGRAWYEQYF
>TRBD1|NA|TRBV9|TRBJ2-1
TGTGCCAGCAGCGTGTCCCTCACGGACAGGGGAAACAATGAGCAGTTCTTC
CASSVSLTDRGNNEQFF
>NA|NA|TRBV5-5|TRBJ2-2
TGTGCCAGCAGCTTGGTGACGGGCACCGGGGAGCTGTTTTTT
CASSLVTGTGELFF
>TRBD1|NA|TRBV28|TRBJ1-2
TGTGCCAGCAGTTTGGGGACAGGGGGCCGAGATGGCTACACCTTC
CASSLGTGGRDGYTF
>TRBD1|once|TRBV9|TRBJ1-4
TGTGCCAGCAGCGGAAAACAGGGGAATAATGAAAAACTGTTTTTT
CASSGKQGNNEKLFF
>NA|few|TRBV7-9|TRBJ2-2
TGTGCCAGCAGCTTAGTGTCAGCGACCGGGGAGCTGTTTTTT
CASSLVSATGELFF
>NA|few|TRBV19|TRBJ1-3
TGTGCCATTGGGACTGCTGGAAACACCATATATTTT
CAIGTAGNTIYF
>NA|NA|TRBV7-2|TRBJ1-5
TGTGCCAGCAGCTTAAGGCAGGGTGGTCAGCCCCAGCATTTT
CASSLRQGGQPQHF
>TRBD1|few|TRBV6-5|TRBJ1-2
TGTGCCAGCAGTTACGACAGGGGGTTCTATGGCTACACCTTC
CASSYDRGFYGYTF
>NA|NA|TRBV21-1|TRBJ1-3
TGTGCCAGCACCAGGGCCCGGGACAGGGGGCCGAATGGAAACACCATATATTTT
CASTRARDRGPNGNTIYF
>NA|NA|TRBV5-1|TRBJ2-6
TGCGCCAGCAGCTTGGGGTTGAGGAGCTCTGGGGCCAACGTCCTGACTTTC
CASSLGLRSSGANVLTF
>NA|few|TRBV6-1|TRBJ1-2
TGTGCCAGCAGTGAAGCGGACAGATTCTATGGCTACACCTTC
CASSEADRFYGYTF
>TRBD1|NA|TRBV30|TRBJ1-5
TGTGCCTGGAGTGTAACCAGGGGGCCGTATAGCAATCAGCCCCAGCATTTT
CAWSVTRGPYSNQPQHF
>TRBD1|NA|TRBV4-1|TRBJ1-2
TGCGCCAGCAGCCTCCGGGACAGGGACTATGGCTACACCTTC
CASSLRDRDYGYTF
>TRBD1|NA|TRBV10-1|TRBJ2-7
TGCGCCAGCAGATCCCGGGACAGGGGATCGGCCTACGAGCAGTACTTC
CASRSRDRGSAYEQYF
>TRBD2|NA|TRBV7-9|TRBJ2-1
TGTGCCAGCAGCTTAGAACCGGGACTACACAATGAGCAGTTCTTC
CASSLEPGLHNEQFF
>NA|NA|TRBV28|TRBJ2-2
TGTGCCAGCAGTTTTACGGGAACCGGGGAGCTGTTTTTT
CASSFTGTGELFF
>NA|NA|TRBV27|TRBJ1-2
TGTGCCAGCAGTTTGGCGCGGGGGTATGGCTACACCTTC
CASSLARGYGYTF
>TRBD1|NA|TRBV5-1|TRBJ2-7
TGCGCCAGCAGTCATACAGGGGCCAACGAGCAGTACTTC
CASSHTGANEQYF
>NA|NA|TRBV5-1|TRBJ2-5
TGCGCCAGCAGCTTGTACAGGTACTCTCAAGAGACCCAGTACTTC
CASSLYRYSQETQYF
>NA|NA|TRBV5-1|TRBJ2-3
TGCGCCAGCAGCTTGAGGCAGGTAGCAGATACGCAGTATTTT
CASSLRQVADTQYF
>TRBD2|NA|TRBV28|TRBJ2-2
TGTGCCATTGGGGCGGGGGGTGGCACCGGGGAGCTGTTTTTT
CAIGAGGGTGELFF
>TRBD1|NA|TRBV11-3|TRBJ2-1
TGTGCCAGCAGCCTGCGGACAGGGGGAATCAATGAGCAGTTCTTC
CASSLRTGGINEQFF
>NA|NA|TRBV28|TRBJ2-7
TGTGCCAGCAGTTTCATCTACCGCGGCGAGCAGTACTTC
CASSFIYRGEQYF
>NA|NA|TRBV2|TRBJ1-3
TGTGCCAGCAGTGAATGGAGACCGCTCCACTCTGGAAACACCATATATTTT
CASSEWRPLHSGNTIYF
>NA|NA|TRBV9|TRBJ2-2
TGTGCCAGCAGCATTGGACCTAAGGGGACTGAGGGGGAGCTGTTTTTT
CASSIGPKGTEGELFF
>NA|NA|TRBV7-6|TRBJ2-3
TGTGCCAGCAGCTTAGAGTCAGGGGAAAGCACAGATACGCAGTATTTT
CASSLESGESTDTQYF
>TRBD2|NA|TRBV6-5|TRBJ2-1
TGTGCCAGCTGGGCGAGCGGGAGCTCCTACAATGAGCAGTTCTTC
CASWASGSSYNEQFF
>TRBD1|NA|TRBV18|TRBJ1-6
TGTGCCAGCTCACGACAGGGGTACTCACCCCTCCACTTT
CASSRQGYSPLHF
>NA|NA|TRBV19|TRBJ2-3
TGTGCCAGTAGTATACCCGGAGGCACAGATACGCAGTATTTT
CASSIPGGTDTQYF
>NA|NA|TRBV29-1|TRBJ1-4
TGCAGCGTTGAAGATGGAGGGGCAGGGGAAAAACTGTTTTTT
CSVEDGGAGEKLFF
>NA|NA|TRBV20-1|TRBJ1-1
TGCAGTGCTAGGGGCGTGACTGAAGCTTTCTTT
CSARGVTEAFF
>TRBD2|NA|TRBV13|TRBJ2-5
TGTGCCAGCAGCTTAGAGGGTAGCGGGAGTCGGGAGACCCAGTACTTC
CASSLEGSGSRETQYF
>NA|NA|TRBV19|TRBJ2-7
TGTGCCAGTAGTATAGGGGCCGGCCTTCCCTACGAGCAGTACTTC
CASSIGAGLPYEQYF
>NA|NA|TRBV30|TRBJ1-2
TGTGCCTGGAGAAGGGACATGTATGGCTACACCTTC
CAWRRDMYGYTF
>NA|NA|TRBV29-1|TRBJ1-2
TGCAGCGTTAGGTCACAGTCCTATGGCTACACCTTC
CSVRSQSYGYTF
>NA|NA|TRBV4-2|TRBJ1-5
TGTGCCAGCAGCCAAGACTGGGCTTATAGCAATCAGCCCCAGCATTTT
CASSQDWAYSNQPQHF
>NA|NA|TRBV21-1|TRBJ2-5
TGTGCCAGCTTACCCAACCGGGACAGGGGGTTAGAGACCCAGTACTTC
CASLPNRDRGLETQYF
>TRBD1|NA|TRBV10-2|TRBJ1-6
TGCGCCAGCAGTGAGACGAGGACAGGGGATTCACCCCTCCACTTT
CASSETRTGDSPLHF
>NA|once|TRBV25-1|TRBJ2-2
TGTGCCAGCAGGGGGACCCAGGGGAAAGGGAACACCGGGGAGCTGTTTTTT
CASRGTQGKGNTGELFF
>NA|once|TRBV27|TRBJ1-1
TGTGCCAGCAGTGACGCAAGGGGCATGAACACTGAAGCTTTCTTT
CASSDARGMNTEAFF
>TRBD1|NA|TRBV5-1|TRBJ1-6
TGCGCCAGCAGCTTCGGACAGGGAGGTTCACCCCTCCACTTT
CASSFGQGGSPLHF
>TRBD2|NA|TRBV7-6|TRBJ2-2
TGTGCCAGCAGCTTAGCGCCTAGCGGGGGGGCGAACACCGGGGAGCTGTTTTTT
CASSLAPSGGANTGELFF